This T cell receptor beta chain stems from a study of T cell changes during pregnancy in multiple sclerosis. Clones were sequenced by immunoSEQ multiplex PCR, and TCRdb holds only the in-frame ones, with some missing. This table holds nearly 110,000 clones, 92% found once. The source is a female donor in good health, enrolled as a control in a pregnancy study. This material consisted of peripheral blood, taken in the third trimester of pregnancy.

The DNA of the CDR3 is TGTGCCAGCAGCGTAGGAGCAGGCTACTACGAGCAGTACTTC. Protein sequence: CASSVGAGYYEQYF. The chain recombines TRBV9 with TRBJ2-7, with D uncertain. The V gene's germline CDR1 is SGDLS and CDR2 YYNGEE. This CDR3 is built from 14 residues. V was clipped by 0 bases and J by 3 bases, with 10 bases between them.